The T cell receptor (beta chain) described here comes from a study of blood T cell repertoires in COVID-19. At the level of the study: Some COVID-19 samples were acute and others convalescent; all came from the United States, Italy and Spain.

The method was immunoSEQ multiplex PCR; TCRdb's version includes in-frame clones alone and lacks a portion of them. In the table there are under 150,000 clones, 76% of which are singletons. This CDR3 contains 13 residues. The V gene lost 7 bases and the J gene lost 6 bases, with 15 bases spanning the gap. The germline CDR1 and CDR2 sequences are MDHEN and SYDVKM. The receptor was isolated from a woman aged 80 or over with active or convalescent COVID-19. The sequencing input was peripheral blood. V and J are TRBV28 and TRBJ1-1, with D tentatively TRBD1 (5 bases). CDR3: CASTVVGAPEAFF. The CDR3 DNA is TGTGCCAGCACGGTAGTAGGGGCACCTGAAGCTTTCTTT.